The 30 T cell receptor beta chains given below trace back to one sample, sequenced in a study of cytomegalovirus exposure and HLA in healthy donors. A multiplex PCR was run with 60 Vbeta primers and 13 Jbeta primers. The method was immunoSEQ multiplex PCR; TCRdb's version includes in-frame clones alone and lacks a portion of them. The top ten clones hold roughly 3.6% of a sample with around 150,000 clones, roughly 77% of them seen once. Sequences were obtained from PBMCs. The receptors shown here come from a human donor in good health.

This sequence joins TRBV7-8 and TRBJ2-1, with D possibly being TRBD2 (5 bases). The CDR3 has 16 residues. Germline V gene lookup returns CDR1 SGHVS and CDR2 FQNEAQ. V was pared by 0 bases and J by 6 bases, with 15 bases between. Written as DNA, the CDR3 is TGTGCCAGCAGCTTAGCTGCCGGCCAGGAGGTCAATGAGCAGTTCTTC. Translation: CASSLAAGQEVNEQFF.

This clone came up a few times. The chain is built from TRBV27 and TRBJ1-1; D is uncertain. Germline V gene lookup returns CDR1 MNHEY and CDR2 SMNVEV (reference sequence). This CDR3 has 11 amino acids. V lost 7 bases, J lost 12 bases, and 15 bases lay in between. CDR3 nucleotides: TGTGCCAGCATTACCGGGAAGATGACTTTCTTT. Translation gives CASITGKMTFF.

This chain links TRBV7-8 with TRBJ2-7; the match to TRBD1 covers 8 bases. V was clipped by 8 bases and J by 0 bases; unmatched bases: 15. Germline lookup yields CDR1 SGHVS and CDR2 FQNEAQ. The CDR3 loop spans 17 amino acids. In nucleotides, the CDR3 is TGTGCCAGCTCCCCCCGGGACAGGTATCAACTCTCCTACGAGCAGTACTTC. It is translated as CASSPRDRYQLSYEQYF.

The chain employs TRBV11-3 and TRBJ2-1; tentatively, D is TRBD2 (5 bases). The V gene lost 5 bases and the J gene lost 3 bases, with 14 bases spanning the gap. CDR1 and CDR2 (germline): SGHNT, YENEEA. This CDR3 spans 15 amino acids. DNA of the CDR3: TGTGCCAGCAGCCCCCGTGCGAGGGTCTACAATGAGCAGTTCTTC. Protein product: CASSPRARVYNEQFF. The full variable domain, completed using reference TRBV11-3 and TRBJ2-1, is EAGVVQSPRYKIIEKKQPVAFWCNPISGHNTLYWYLQNLGQGPELLIRYENEEAVDDSQLPKDRFSAERLKGVDSTLKIQPAELGDSAVYLCASSPRARVYNEQFFGPGTRLTVL.

The V and J genes are TRBV27 and TRBJ1-1, with D perhaps matching TRBD1 (6 bases). The germline gives CDR1 MNHEY, CDR2 SMNVEV (reference sequence). The germline V and J ends were trimmed by 4 bases and 5 bases, with 14 bases remaining between them. There are 14 residues in the CDR3. The CDR3 sequence: CASSSHYRVTEAFF. CDR3 nucleotides: TGTGCCAGCAGTTCGCATTACAGGGTAACTGAAGCTTTCTTT.

As regards this clone: The sample has other DNA sequences that encode this CDR3 too. V and J are TRBV6-5 and TRBJ2-7; perhaps TRBD1 as D (5 bases). Germline CDR1 MNHEY, CDR2 SVGAGI. V gave up 5 bases and J gave up 2 bases, with 10 bases separating them. The CDR3 has 13 amino acids. The CDR3 sequence is CASSLAGPYEQYF. DNA of the CDR3: TGTGCCAGCAGTCTCGCAGGGCCCTACGAGCAGTACTTC.

V gene TRBV5-6 combines with J gene TRBJ2-5; TRBD2 matches at 10 bases. This CDR3 is 15 amino acids long. After removal of 2 bases from V and 5 bases from J, the junction contained 6 bases not matched to a gene. The germline CDR1 and CDR2 sequences are SGHDT and YYEEEE. The CDR3 DNA is TGTGCCAGCAGCTTCGCCCTAGCGGGAGTGGAGACCCAGTACTTC. This encodes CASSFALAGVETQYF.

The chain recombines TRBV28 with TRBJ2-4; D perhaps matches TRBD1 (5 bases). Germline V gene data show CDR1 as MDHEN and CDR2 as SYDVKM. CDR3 length: 15 residues. V lost 5 bases to trimming and J lost 6 bases, with 17 bases between them. The DNA for the CDR3 is TGTGCCAGCAGTCGACAGCTACTCGACGGAAACATTCAGTACTTC. Amino acid sequence: CASSRQLLDGNIQYF. Full variable domain (remainder filled in from reference TRBV28 and TRBJ2-4): DVKVTQSSRYLVKRTGEKVFLECVQDMDHENMFWYRQDPGLGLRLIYFSYDVKMKEKGDIPEGYSVSREKKERFSLILESASTNQTSMYLCASSRQLLDGNIQYFGAGTRLSVL.

The CDR3 DNA follows: TGTGCCACCAAAATAGCGGGAGGGCCTATCGGGGAGCTGTTTTTT. Translated: CATKIAGGPIGELFF. This chain uses TRBV15 with TRBJ2-2, with 11 bases identical to TRBD2. The V gene end was trimmed by 7 bases and the J gene end by 7 bases; junction bases not matched to a gene: 8. The germline V gene encodes CDR1 LNHNV and CDR2 YYDKDF (reference sequence). The CDR3 runs 15 residues.

The V and J genes are TRBV6-5 and TRBJ1-3, with a tentative D call TRBD1 (5 bases). V was clipped by 9 bases and J by 2 bases, with 14 bases between them. The CDR3 runs to 14 residues. CDR1 is MNHEY, CDR2 SVGAGI, per germline. CDR3 protein: CASHRGGTGNTIYF. As DNA, the CDR3 is TGTGCCAGTCATAGGGGAGGGACTGGAAACACCATATATTTT.

This clone has only a few counts. The junction departs from the called germline gene at one end, perhaps through a read error. The chain carries TRBV7-9 and TRBJ2-7; D is possibly TRBD2 (6 bases). The length of the CDR3 is 16 residues. Looked up from germline, CDR1 is SEHNR and CDR2 is FQNEAQ (reference sequence). In DNA form, the CDR3 reads TGTTCCAGCAGCTTAGGAGGAGGGCGGGACTCCTACGAGCAGTACTTC. It yields the protein CSSSLGGGRDSYEQYF.

The chain carries TRBV2 and TRBJ1-1; possibly TRBD1 for D (5 bases). Germline CDR1 SNHLY, CDR2 FYNNEI. This CDR3 contains 11 residues. V gave up 3 bases and J gave up 6 bases, with 5 bases separating them. The CDR3 loop reads CASSETAEAFF. CDR3 bases: TGTGCCAGCAGTGAGACAGCTGAAGCTTTCTTT. Full variable domain (remainder filled in from reference TRBV2 and TRBJ1-1): EPEVTQTPSHQVTQMGQEVILRCVPISNHLYFYWYRQILGQKVEFLVSFYNNEISEKSEIFDDQFSVERPDGSNFTLKIRSTKLEDSAMYFCASSETAEAFFGQGTRLTVV.

The V gene is TRBV7-2, the J gene TRBJ2-5; D not certain. The V and J ends lost 2 bases and 5 bases respectively, with 15 bases between them. CDR3 length equals 15 residues. Germline values: CDR1 SGHTA, CDR2 FQGNSA. The CDR3 nucleotides are TGTGCCAGCAGCTTATCTTCCGGGTTCGGGGAGACCCAGTACTTC. Translated, it gives CASSLSSGFGETQYF.

This clone appeared once. The chain has TRBV5-1 and TRBJ1-1; D possibly corresponds to TRBD1 (6 bases). The CDR3 has 16 residues. Trimming cost V 1 base and J 1 base, with 14 bases left between them. Germline CDR1 reads SGHRS; CDR2 reads YFSETQ. The CDR3 nucleotides are TGCGCCAGCAGCTTGTCCAGGGGTTTATCGAACACTGAAGCTTTCTTT. Amino acid sequence: CASSLSRGLSNTEAFF.

The rearrangement joins TRBV10-3 to TRBJ1-5; D uncertain. CDR3 size: 13 residues. The V and J ends lost 6 bases and 7 bases respectively, with 13 bases between them. Germline V lookup: CDR1 ENHRY, CDR2 SYGVKD. CDR3 loop: CAISADGGQPQHF. The CDR3 DNA sequence: TGTGCCATCAGCGCGGACGGAGGGCAGCCCCAGCATTTT.

V gene TRBV27 combines with J gene TRBJ2-7; 8 nucleotides line up with TRBD1. In germline, CDR1 is MNHEY, CDR2 SMNVEV (reference sequence). The trim removed 0 bases at V and 5 bases at J, leaving 9 bases unmatched. CDR3 length equals 16 residues. The CDR3 region is CASSLSGRGRRHEQYF. The CDR3 region has the DNA TGTGCCAGCAGTTTATCGGGCAGGGGGCGCCGACACGAGCAGTACTTC.

This clone occurred once. The rearrangement uses TRBV7-8 and TRBJ2-7; 7 positions agree with TRBD1. The ends lost 5 bases at V and 2 bases at J; junction bases unmatched: 15. The CDR3 is 17 amino acids. The germline CDR1 and CDR2 sequences are SGHVS and FQNEAQ. CDR3 loop: CASSPQRQGRGAYEQYF. In nucleotides, the CDR3 is TGTGCCAGCAGCCCCCAGCGACAGGGTAGGGGAGCCTACGAGCAGTACTTC.

The gene calls are TRBV7-9 and TRBJ2-2, with D possibly matching TRBD2 (6 bases). The germline V gene encodes CDR1 SEHNR and CDR2 FQNEAQ (reference sequence). This CDR3 is 15 amino acids long. Trimming shortened V by 2 bases and J by 0 bases, and 7 bases separated the two germline ends. CDR3 nucleotides: TGTGCCAGCAGCTTACCGGGAGCGAACACCGGGGAGCTGTTTTTT. Protein: CASSLPGANTGELFF.

This clone has just one count. The J gene is TRBJ1-5, the V gene TRBV28; D is ambiguous. CDR3 length: 14 amino acids. Per germline, CDR1 MDHEN and CDR2 SYDVKM. V lost 4 bases and J 7 bases, leaving 14 bases between the germline ends. The CDR3: CASSYTSPGQPQHF. CDR3 DNA: TGTGCCAGCAGTTACACCTCGCCGGGGCAGCCCCAGCATTTT.

This chain uses TRBV30 with TRBJ1-2; D might be TRBD1 (6 bases). Germline-derived CDR1 and CDR2 are GTSNPN and SVGIG (reference sequence). V lost 3 bases, J lost 0 bases, and 11 bases lay in between. This CDR3 contains 14 residues. CDR3 DNA sequence: TGTGCCTGGAGATGGGGGCCTTCTAACTATGGCTACACCTTC. Protein: CAWRWGPSNYGYTF.

On this clone: Compared with germline, one end of the junction differs, possibly owing to a read error. V gene TRBV7-9 combines with J gene TRBJ1-1, with 9 bases fitting TRBD1. Germline V gives CDR1 SEHNR, CDR2 FQNEAQ (reference sequence). CDR3 length: 15 amino acids. The CDR3 loop is CSSSSPGQGRTEAFF. The CDR3, as DNA: TGTTCCAGCAGCTCACCGGGACAGGGAAGAACTGAAGCTTTCTTT.

The table lists this clone with a few counts. CDR3 bases: TGCAGCGTTGCCCTGGGGGGGCCGGATACGCAGTATTTT. Protein: CSVALGGPDTQYF. The chain combines TRBV29-1 with TRBJ2-3; TRBD2 is a possible D gene (7 bases). CDR1 and CDR2 (germline): SQVTM, ANQGSEA. V lost 4 bases, J lost 6 bases, and 14 bases lay in between. This CDR3 is 13 amino acids long.

The CDR3 DNA follows: TGTGCCAGCAGCGCGGGAGCGGGAGAGGACGCAGATACGCAGTATTTT. This gives the protein CASSAGAGEDADTQYF. This sequence joins TRBV9 and TRBJ2-3; TRBD2 matches 8 bases. The J segment lost 4 bases and the V segment lost 3 bases, leaving 10 bases of the junction unmatched. The CDR3 totals 16 residues. From germline, CDR1 is SGDLS and CDR2 YYNGEE.

V is TRBV19 and J is TRBJ1-5; no clear D. V lost 5 bases to trimming and J lost 0 bases, with 8 bases between them. The germline V gene has CDR1 LNHDA and CDR2 SQIVND (reference sequence). CDR3 length equals 14 residues. The CDR3 loop reads CASSERDSNQPQHF. CDR3 DNA sequence: TGTGCCAGTAGTGAGAGGGATAGCAATCAGCCCCAGCATTTT.

This sequence joins TRBV19 and TRBJ2-1; tentatively, D is TRBD1 (6 bases). The V end lost 5 bases, the J end lost 6 bases, and 8 bases lay between the germline ends. CDR3 length: 12 amino acids. The germline V gene encodes CDR1 LNHDA and CDR2 SQIVND (reference sequence). This CDR3 is CASSLQGNEQFF. Here the CDR3 DNA reads TGTGCCAGTAGTTTACAGGGCAATGAGCAGTTCTTC.

The chain employs TRBV7-9 and TRBJ1-4; possibly TRBD1 for D (5 bases). The CDR3 is made up of 16 amino acids. Germline CDR1 and CDR2: SEHNR and FQNEAQ (reference sequence). Trimming left V 1 base short and J 5 bases short, with 14 bases between. CDR3 amino acids: CASSLGPGESNEKLFF. CDR3 bases: TGTGCCAGCAGCTTAGGCCCGGGGGAATCGAATGAAAAACTGTTTTTT.

The chain carries TRBV30 and TRBJ1-3; 11 nucleotides align to TRBD1. CDR3 length: 16 amino acids. J gave up 0 bases and V 0 bases, and 1 base lay outside the gene matches. Germline V gene sequence: CDR1 GTSNPN, CDR2 SVGIG (reference sequence). The DNA for the CDR3 is TGTGCCTGGAGTGTAGGGACAGGGGGCTCTGGAAACACCATATATTTT. Protein: CAWSVGTGGSGNTIYF.

This chain links TRBV7-9 with TRBJ1-1, with D maybe TRBD1 (5 bases). Germline values: CDR1 SEHNR, CDR2 FQNEAQ (reference sequence). The CDR3 length is 15 residues. The V end lost 1 base, the J end lost 5 bases, and 14 bases lay between the germline ends. Written as DNA, the CDR3 is TGTGCCAGCAGCTTAGATTTTGCTGGGGGGACTGAAGCTTTCTTT. Translating gives CASSLDFAGGTEAFF.

This chain uses TRBV6-1 with TRBJ2-3, with 7 bases aligning to TRBD2. V gave up 3 bases and J gave up 5 bases; unmatched junction bases: 11. Germline CDR1 and CDR2: MNHNS and SASEGT. The CDR3 contains 16 residues. This CDR3 reads CASSEERDPRVDTQYF. Here the CDR3 DNA reads TGTGCCAGCAGTGAGGAGCGGGACCCGCGGGTAGATACGCAGTATTTT.

The J gene is TRBJ2-7, the V gene TRBV18; maybe TRBD2 (6 bases). Trimming removed 5 bases at V and 2 bases at J, with 10 bases between. Per the germline V gene, CDR1 is KGHSH and CDR2 is LQKENI. This CDR3 contains 13 residues. CDR3: CASSGGVTYEQYF. The CDR3 region has the DNA TGTGCCAGCTCAGGAGGGGTAACCTACGAGCAGTACTTC.